Sequencing of this T cell receptor beta chain was carried out in a study of human T cells and chemical hapten exposure. Points from the study as a whole: No shift was seen in TCRs above 1 in 1000 frequency with DPC sensitization.

The authors' total RNA extraction used unfractionated whole blood. CDR3 length: 16 amino acids. The germline gives CDR1 MGHDK, CDR2 SYGVNS. V dropped 2 bases and J dropped 6; count of bases not matched to a gene: 9. This clonotype was observed at least ten times. The antigen remains unidentified. The library gave individual cDNA molecules unique molecular identifiers. TCRdb itself ran the reads through MiXCR, one entry per CDR3 protein. The sample lists around 120,000 distinct CDR3 sequences; around 9% were seen once. The sequencing input was whole blood. The sequence came from a human donor in good health. Some clones in this sample may be carry-over from other donors' samples. The chain employs TRBV25-1 and TRBJ1-4; 7 positions agree with TRBD1. CDR3 DNA sequence: TGTGCCAGCAGTGAAGTAATTGTGACAGGGTATGAAAAACTGTTTTTT. Translated: CASSEVIVTGYEKLFF. The whole variable domain, remainder taken from reference TRBV25-1 and TRBJ1-4, is EADIYQTPRYLVIGTGKKITLECSQTMGHDKMYWYQQDPGMELHLIHYSYGVNSTEKGDLSSESTVSRIRTEHFPLTLESARPSHTSQYLCASSEVIVTGYEKLFFGSGTQLSVL.